This T cell receptor (beta chain) was recovered during a study of regulatory T cells in long-lasting Graves disease. Regarding time point: newly diagnosed GD, antithyroid drugs for less than 3 months. Isolated PBMC RNA provided the starting material for the TCR library. Study findings and constraints: It was in persistent disease that TRBV28, TRBJ1-2 and TRBJ2-5 were favored.

Building the TCR beta libraries relied on iRepertoire HTBI primers, and CDR3 regions underwent Arm-PCR. Authors' analysis steps: Across the samples, identification revealed around 65 TRBV and roughly 13 TRBJ segments. TCRdb re-called the multiplex PCR reads through MiXCR, storing one row per CDR3 protein. Here the V and J calls rest on TCRdb's processing, not on the authors' analysis. The sample yields approximately 470,000 distinct CDR3 sequences, about a sixth seen once. Worth noting for this clonotype: Its specificity is unknown.

With V trimmed by 4 bases and J by 10 bases, 9 bases remained unmatched. The CDR3 runs 15 residues. Per the germline V gene, CDR1 is SEHNR and CDR2 is FQNEAQ (reference sequence). The sample was also linked to a second study, of T cells in Graves' hyperthyroidism and ophthalmopathy. Per that paper: Uncontrolled infection, other autoimmune disease, pregnancy or lactation disqualified patients from enrolment. The HTBI primer set drove a first-round RT-PCR of the TCR CDR3.

This clonotype originated in a man aged 40-50 years with Graves disease. The V call is TRBV7-9, the J call TRBJ1-6; 8 nucleotides agree with TRBD1. The material was peripheral blood mononuclear cells (PBMCs), obtained at new diagnosis, from a patient treated with antithyroid drugs. Written as DNA, the CDR3 is TGTGCCAGCAGCTCCGAGACAGGGGTATACTCACCCCTCCACTTT. Its translation: CASSSETGVYSPLHF.